A single sample gave rise to the 26 T cell receptor beta chains below, sequenced in a study of blood T cells in healthy people across ages (dated by TCRdb to 2014 to 2015). Library preparation used 5' RACE. TCRdb lists the instrument as Illumina HiSeq 2500. A second about 7 to 12 cycle PCR used a sample-barcoded 5' primer and a J-beta primer mix. TCRdb took the public reads, trimmed them with fastp at Q25, ran MiXCR for clone calling and kept in-frame beta chains. Rows are combined by CDR3 protein, so each entry shows the most common genes and DNA. Within this sample are roughly 1,300,000 distinct CDR3 sequences, with 59% of them counted one time only. The leading ten clones occupy roughly 7% of the sample. Sample: blood. The receptors were sampled from a man aged 18-30 years in good health.

This clonotype was counted between two and nine times. V and J are TRBV20-1 and TRBJ2-3; 8 positions agree with TRBD2. This CDR3 spans 17 amino acids. The germline V gene encodes CDR1 DFQATT and CDR2 SNEGSKA (reference sequence). The V and J ends lost 6 bases and 6 bases, in that order; junction bases with no gene match: 20. The CDR3 sequence: CSALTPWRSGSADTQYF. The CDR3, as DNA: TGCAGTGCCTTAACCCCATGGCGGAGCGGGAGTGCGGATACGCAGTATTTT.

The chain has TRBV18 and TRBJ2-3; D uncertain. Germline loops: CDR1 KGHSH, CDR2 LQKENI. The CDR3 runs to 15 residues. V gave up 1 base and J gave up 2 bases, with 10 bases separating them. CDR3 DNA sequence: TGTGCCAGCTCACCACGGGAATTCTCCACAGATACGCAGTATTTT. Its translation is CASSPREFSTDTQYF.

The chain is built from TRBV3-1 and TRBJ2-3; D ambiguous. Trimming shortened V by 0 bases and J by 13 bases, and 14 bases separated the two germline ends. The CDR3 is 13 residues long. Per germline, CDR1 LGHDT and CDR2 YNNKEL (reference sequence). CDR3 sequence: CASSQDIATTEYF. The CDR3 DNA is TGTGCCAGCAGCCAAGATATAGCCACCACTGAGTATTTT.

This clonotype has only a few counts. The chain uses TRBV7-9 and TRBJ2-7, with TRBD1 matching over 8 bases. This CDR3 is 16 amino acids long. Trimming removed 5 bases from V and 4 bases from J; junction bases left unmatched: 13. Germline V gives CDR1 SEHNR, CDR2 FQNEAQ (reference sequence). CDR3 protein: CASSHQTGATAYEQYF. The CDR3 DNA sequence: TGTGCCAGCAGCCATCAGACAGGGGCGACTGCTTACGAGCAGTACTTC.

The chain recombines TRBV20-1 with TRBJ1-5; a weak D match, TRBD1 (5 bases). CDR1 DFQATT and CDR2 SNEGSKA come from the germline V gene (reference sequence). CDR3 length: 16 amino acids. V was shortened by 0 bases and J by 1 base, with 13 bases between the two germline ends. The CDR3 DNA sequence: TGCAGTGCTAGAGATTTGGCAGGGATCAGCAATCAGCCCCAGCATTTT. Translating gives CSARDLAGISNQPQHF.

This clonotype was observed a handful of times. The CDR3 protein is CASSLSTGLTSYEQYF. The CDR3 DNA is TGTGCCAGCAGTCTGAGCACGGGGCTTACGTCCTACGAGCAGTACTTC. The genes are TRBV12-3 or TRBV12-4 and TRBJ2-7; either TRBD1 or TRBD2 may supply D (5 bases each). Trimming took off 5 bases at V and 1 base at J, with 18 bases between the two ends. The CDR3 length is 16 residues.

This clonotype was observed at least ten times. This rearrangement joins TRBV6-4 to TRBJ2-3, with D tentatively TRBD2 (6 bases). CDR1 is MRHNA, CDR2 SNTAGT, per germline. V was shortened by 0 bases and J by 2 bases, with 9 bases between the two germline ends. The CDR3 is made up of 15 amino acids. The CDR3 coding sequence is TGTGCCAGCAGTGACTCGGGGGGACCCACAGATACGCAGTATTTT. As protein: CASSDSGGPTDTQYF.

The V and J genes are TRBV2 and TRBJ2-1, with D hard to call. Germline V gene data show CDR1 as SNHLY and CDR2 as FYNNEI. Between the trimmed V and J ends, which lost 7 bases and 8 bases, there was a span of 9 bases. The CDR3 length is 11 residues. CDR3: CASTMFDEQFF. CDR3 nucleotide sequence: TGTGCCAGCACTATGTTTGATGAGCAGTTCTTC.

This clonotype was seen more than once but under ten times. The V and J genes are TRBV20-1 and TRBJ2-1; tentatively, D is TRBD2 (6 bases). Deletions cut 2 bases from V and 6 bases from J, with 8 bases between. Germline CDR1 is DFQATT and CDR2 is SNEGSKA (reference sequence). This CDR3 spans 12 amino acids. DNA for the CDR3: TGCAGTGCTAGATTAGCGGCCAATGAGCAGTTCTTC. Residues: CSARLAANEQFF.

There are many counts of this clonotype. V usage is TRBV6-5 and J usage is TRBJ2-3; 7 bases are a match to TRBD2. J gave up 4 bases and V 6 bases, and 1 base lay outside the gene matches. The V gene's germline CDR1 is MNHEY and CDR2 SVGAGI. The CDR3 totals 12 residues. The CDR3 is CASSRGADTQYF. In nucleotides, the CDR3 is TGTGCCAGCAGCCGGGGGGCAGATACGCAGTATTTT.

The V call is TRBV7-2, the J call TRBJ2-7; D gene uncertain. V was cut by 2 bases and J by 6 bases, with 17 bases left in between. CDR3 length equals 15 residues. Germline V gene sequence: CDR1 SGHTA, CDR2 FQGNSA. CDR3 sequence: CASSLRQATFSEQYF. The CDR3 DNA follows: TGTGCCAGCAGCTTAAGGCAAGCTACTTTTAGCGAGCAGTACTTC. The full variable domain, completed using reference TRBV7-2 and TRBJ2-7, is GAGVSQSPSNKVTEKGKDVELRCDPISGHTALYWYRQSLGQGLEFLIYFQGNSAPDKSGLPSDRFSAERTGGSVSTLTIQRTQQEDSAVYLCASSLRQATFSEQYFGPGTRLTVT.

The chain combines TRBV7-6 with TRBJ1-6, with D possibly being TRBD1 (6 bases). This CDR3 is built from 17 residues. V gave up 5 bases and J gave up 0 bases, with 14 bases separating them. The germline V gene has CDR1 SGHVS and CDR2 FNYEAQ. DNA for the CDR3: TGTGCCAGCAGCCCCCGGACGGGACACTCCTATAATTCACCCCTCCACTTT. Translation gives CASSPRTGHSYNSPLHF.

The genes are TRBV13 and TRBJ2-7; the D gene is possibly TRBD1 (6 bases). CDR3 length equals 12 residues. Germline assignment: CDR1 PRHDT and CDR2 FYEKMQ (reference sequence). Deletions cut 5 bases from V and 6 bases from J, with 11 bases between. The CDR3, as DNA: TGTGCCAGCAGCGGATCGGACAGCGAGCAGTACTTC. The encoded protein is CASSGSDSEQYF.

The chain uses TRBV12-3 or TRBV12-4 and TRBJ1-4; no clear D. V was trimmed by 2 bases and J by 8 bases, leaving 9 bases between them. This CDR3 is built from 13 residues. CDR3 sequence: CASSLRGSEKLFF. For the CDR3, the DNA is TGTGCCAGCAGTTTACGGGGTAGCGAAAAACTGTTTTTT.

The chain recombines TRBV7-9 with TRBJ2-7; 9 nucleotides match TRBD1. The CDR3 is 15 amino acids. V gave up 4 bases and J gave up 5 bases; unmatched junction bases: 9. Per germline, CDR1 SEHNR and CDR2 FQNEAQ (reference sequence). CDR3 coding DNA: TGTGCCAGCAGCTCACAGGGGGCTAGCCTCGACGAGCAGTACTTC. Translated: CASSSQGASLDEQYF.

This chain uses TRBV7-9 with TRBJ1-5; tentatively, D is TRBD1 (6 bases). Trimming removed 10 bases at V and 3 bases at J, with 16 bases between. CDR1 SEHNR and CDR2 FQNEAQ come from the germline V gene (reference sequence). CDR3 size: 14 residues. The CDR3 loop is CANSRDNHNQPQHF. The CDR3 DNA sequence: TGTGCCAACAGTCGGGACAACCACAATCAGCCCCAGCATTTT.

This clonotype showed up just a few times. The V gene is TRBV6-6, the J gene TRBJ2-1; D not resolved. Germline V lookup: CDR1 MNHNY, CDR2 SVGAGI (reference sequence). The CDR3 covers 13 residues. V lost 2 bases and J lost 5, with 7 bases in between. The CDR3 spells CASSYRMNNEQFF. The CDR3 DNA reads as TGTGCCAGCAGTTACCGTATGAACAATGAGCAGTTCTTC.

This clonotype occurred a few times. The chain is built from TRBV4-1 and TRBJ2-7; D remains ambiguous. The CDR3 is 12 residues long. Germline CDR1 is MGHRA and CDR2 is YSYEKL. Trimming shortened V by 6 bases and J by 6 bases, and 12 bases separated the two germline ends. The CDR3 sequence: CASSSGNSEQYF. The CDR3 DNA reads TGCGCCAGCAGTTCGGGCAATTCCGAGCAGTACTTC.

J is TRBJ2-1 and V is TRBV9, with D possibly being TRBD1 (8 bases). Trimming left V 2 bases short and J 5 bases short, with 17 bases between. Germline assignment: CDR1 SGDLS and CDR2 YYNGEE. The CDR3 runs 16 residues. The chain's CDR3 is CASSVGGTGYNNEQFF. As DNA, the CDR3 is TGTGCCAGCAGCGTGGGGGGGACAGGCTATAACAATGAGCAGTTCTTC.

The V call is TRBV6-1, the J call TRBJ1-2; D gene unclear. The V gene lost 2 bases and the J gene lost 13 bases, with 17 bases spanning the gap. CDR3 length: 13 amino acids. CDR1 is MNHNS and CDR2 is SASEGT in the germline V gene. The CDR3 DNA reads as TGTGCCAGCAGTGAATCGATCGGGTATGATCGCACCTTC. It codes for CASSESIGYDRTF.

This clonotype has a count of ten or more. J is TRBJ2-7 and V is TRBV28; D is unclear. Per the germline V gene, CDR1 is MDHEN and CDR2 is SYDVKM. The CDR3 loop spans 14 amino acids. With 2 bases removed from V and 0 bases from J, the gap between germline ends came to 8 bases. This CDR3 reads CASSLEASSYEQYF. Written as DNA, the CDR3 is TGTGCCAGCAGTTTAGAGGCCTCCTCCTACGAGCAGTACTTC.

This clonotype was counted between two and nine times. This chain connects TRBV4-1 to TRBJ1-5, with no clear D. CDR1 is MGHRA, CDR2 YSYEKL, per germline. CDR3 length: 13 amino acids. V shed 2 bases and J shed 5 bases, with 7 bases lying between them. In DNA form, the CDR3 reads TGCGCCAGCAGCCAACCAGGCGATCAGCCCCAGCATTTT. It is translated as CASSQPGDQPQHF.

This chain uses TRBV4-2 with TRBJ2-5, with a tentative D call TRBD1 (6 bases). This CDR3 is built from 13 residues. Germline-derived CDR1 and CDR2 are LGHNA and YNFKEQ. V was trimmed by 1 base and J by 4 bases, leaving 7 bases between them. The chain's CDR3 is CASSQGTAETQYF. CDR3 nucleotides: TGTGCCAGCAGCCAAGGGACAGCAGAGACCCAGTACTTC.

The V call is TRBV12-3 or TRBV12-4, the J call TRBJ2-5; 12 bases are shared with TRBD2. The V gene end was trimmed by 6 bases and the J gene end by 0 bases; junction bases not matched to a gene: 5. The CDR3 consists of 16 residues. CDR3 in amino acids: CASRGLAGTYQETQYF. CDR3 DNA sequence: TGTGCCAGCAGAGGACTAGCGGGGACTTACCAAGAGACCCAGTACTTC.

Only a few counts were recorded for this clonotype. The V and J genes are TRBV5-1 and TRBJ2-1; the D gene is possibly TRBD2 (6 bases). Germline assignment: CDR1 SGHRS and CDR2 YFSETQ. The CDR3 spans 12 residues. V was shortened by 6 bases and J by 13 bases, with 17 bases between the two germline ends. This chain's CDR3 is CASTNPGVVQFF. CDR3 nucleotide sequence: TGCGCCAGCACCAACCCGGGGGTCGTACAGTTCTTC.

The chain employs TRBV7-2 and TRBJ2-7; no clear D gene. Per the germline V gene, CDR1 is SGHTA and CDR2 is FQGNSA. This CDR3 contains 13 residues. V lost 0 bases and J lost 3, with 6 bases in between. CDR3 in amino acids: CASSLASYYEQYF. In DNA, the CDR3 is TGTGCCAGCAGCTTAGCTAGCTACTACGAGCAGTACTTC.